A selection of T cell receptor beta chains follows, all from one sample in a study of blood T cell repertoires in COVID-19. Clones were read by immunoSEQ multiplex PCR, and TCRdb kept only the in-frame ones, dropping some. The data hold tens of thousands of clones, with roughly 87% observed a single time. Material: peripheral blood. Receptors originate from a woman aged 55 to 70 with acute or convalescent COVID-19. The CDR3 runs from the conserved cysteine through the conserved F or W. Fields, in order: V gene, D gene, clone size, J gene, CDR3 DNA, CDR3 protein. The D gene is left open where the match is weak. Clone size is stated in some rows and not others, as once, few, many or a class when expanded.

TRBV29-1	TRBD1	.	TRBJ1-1	TGCAGCGCCCAAGGGGACAGAGGGCTTTGGACTGAAGCTTTCTTT	CSAQGDRGLWTEAFF
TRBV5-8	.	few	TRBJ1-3	TGTGCCAGCAGCCCCGGAGGGGGAAACACCATATATTTT	CASSPGGGNTIYF
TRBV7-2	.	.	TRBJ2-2	TGTGCCAGCAGCGTCTTTCGGAGGGTCACCGGGGAGCTGTTTTTT	CASSVFRRVTGELFF
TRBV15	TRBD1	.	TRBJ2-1	TGTGCCACCAGCAGAACAGGGGTCTCCTACAATGAGCAGTTCTTC	CATSRTGVSYNEQFF
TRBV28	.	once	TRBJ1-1	TGTGCCAGCAGTCTTATGGTGTCGGTCCGCTCCTCAGGCTACACTGAAGCTTTCTTT	CASSLMVSVRSSGYTEAFF
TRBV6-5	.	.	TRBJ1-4	TGTGCCAGCAGAACAAGCGGAGTAGGGGAAAAACTGTTTTTT	CASRTSGVGEKLFF
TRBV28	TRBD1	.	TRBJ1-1	TGTGCCAGCAGACGGACAGGGGTCTACACTGAAGCTTTCTTT	CASRRTGVYTEAFF
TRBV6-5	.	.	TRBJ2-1	TGTGCCAGCAGTCGAGGTGGGAATGAGCAGTTCTTC	CASSRGGNEQFF
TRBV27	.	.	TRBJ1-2	TGTGCCAGCAGCCGCCAGGGGTATGGCTACACCTTC	CASSRQGYGYTF
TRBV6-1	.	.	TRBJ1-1	TGTGCCAGCAGTGAATACGGGTCTCTCTCTAACACTGAAGCTTTCTTT	CASSEYGSLSNTEAFF
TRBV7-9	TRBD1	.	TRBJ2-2	TGTGCCAGCAGCTTAAGGGGGACAGGGTTCACCGGGGAGCTGTTTTTT	CASSLRGTGFTGELFF
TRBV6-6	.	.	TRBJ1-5	TGTGCCAGCAGTTATCTCACAGGCAATCAGCCCCAGCATTTT	CASSYLTGNQPQHF
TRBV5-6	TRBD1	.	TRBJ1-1	TGTGCCAGCACCTCCCCGGCCAGGGGGCGTGGAGAGGGTACTGAAGCTTTCTTT	CASTSPARGRGEGTEAFF
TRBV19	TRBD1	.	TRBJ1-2	TGTGCCAGTAGGTCCGGGACAGGGGGCAATTGGAACTATGGCTACACCTTC	CASRSGTGGNWNYGYTF
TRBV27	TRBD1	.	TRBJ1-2	TGTGCCAGCAGTTCCGCCGGGACAGGCGGGAAAGGCTACACCTTC	CASSSAGTGGKGYTF
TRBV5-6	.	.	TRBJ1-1	TGTGCCAGCAGCTTGGTCCGGGGAAGTGAAGCTTTCTTT	CASSLVRGSEAFF
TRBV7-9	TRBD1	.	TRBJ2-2	TGTGCCAGCAGCTCCGCCGGGACAGGGAACACCGGGGAGCTGTTTTTT	CASSSAGTGNTGELFF
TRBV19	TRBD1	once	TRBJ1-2	TGTGCCAGTGAGGACAGGGGTAGAGATAGCTATGGCTACACCTTC	CASEDRGRDSYGYTF
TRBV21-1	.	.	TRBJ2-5	TGTGCCAGCAGCAAAAGTGGACAGGACCAAGAGACCCAGTACTTC	CASSKSGQDQETQYF
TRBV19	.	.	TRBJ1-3	TGTGCCAGTAGTATGGCCCTCGGAAACACCATATATTTT	CASSMALGNTIYF
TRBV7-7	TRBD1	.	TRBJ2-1	TGTGCCAGCAGCTTAGGCTGGACAGGAAACAATGAGCAGTTCTTC	CASSLGWTGNNEQFF
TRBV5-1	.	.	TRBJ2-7	TGCGCCAGCAGCTTGCGGGGAGATTACGAGCAGTACTTC	CASSLRGDYEQYF
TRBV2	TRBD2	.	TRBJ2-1	TGTGCCAGCCGGACTAGCGGGAACAATGAGCAGTTCTTC	CASRTSGNNEQFF
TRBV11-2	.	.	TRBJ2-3	TGTGCCAGCAGCCCGGGACTGTCCGCACGGATCACAGATACGCAGTATTTT	CASSPGLSARITDTQYF
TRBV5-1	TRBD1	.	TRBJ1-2	TGCGCCAGCAGCTCGGGGGCGAGACAGGGCCATGGCTACACCTTC	CASSSGARQGHGYTF
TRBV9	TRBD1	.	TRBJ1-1	TGTGCCAGCAGCCCCCGGACAGGGGACACTGAAGCTTTCTTT	CASSPRTGDTEAFF
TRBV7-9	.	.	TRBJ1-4	TGTGCCAGCAGCTTAGGGACAGACCTAGGCTCGACTAATGAAAAACTGTTTTTT	CASSLGTDLGSTNEKLFF
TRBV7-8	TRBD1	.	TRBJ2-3	TGTGCCAGCAGCTTAGAGGGGGCCACAGATACGCAGTATTTT	CASSLEGATDTQYF
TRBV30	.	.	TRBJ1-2	TGTGCCTGGAGTACAGGGCCCCCCTATGGCTACACCTTC	CAWSTGPPYGYTF
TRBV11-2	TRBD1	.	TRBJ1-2	TGTGCCAGCGGACAGGTTAACTATGGCTACACCTTC	CASGQVNYGYTF
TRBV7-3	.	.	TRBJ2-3	TGTGCCAGCAGCTCAGGGAGGGATACGCAGTATTTT	CASSSGRDTQYF
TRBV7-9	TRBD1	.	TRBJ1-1	TGTGCCAGCAGCCCCAGCAGGGGGAATTCTGAAGCTTTCTTT	CASSPSRGNSEAFF
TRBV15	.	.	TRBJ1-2	TGTGCCACCAGCAGAGATTTAGGGGGCTATGGCTACACCTTC	CATSRDLGGYGYTF
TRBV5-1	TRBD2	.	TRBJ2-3	TGCGCCAGCAGCTTGGGTGCGGGAGAGCGCACAGATACGCAGTATTTT	CASSLGAGERTDTQYF
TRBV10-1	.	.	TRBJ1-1	TGCGCCAGCAGTGAAGGGAGGAACACTGAAGCTTTCTTT	CASSEGRNTEAFF
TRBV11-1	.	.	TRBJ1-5	TGTGCCAGCAGCGAATCACCAGGGGGCAATCAGCCCCAGCATTTT	CASSESPGGNQPQHF
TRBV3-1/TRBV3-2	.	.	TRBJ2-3	TGTGCCAGCAGCCTCAGCGTAGATACGCAGTATTTT	CASSLSVDTQYF
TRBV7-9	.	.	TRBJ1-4	TGTGCCAGCAGCTTAGGCGACGGGAATGAAAAACTGTTTTTT	CASSLGDGNEKLFF
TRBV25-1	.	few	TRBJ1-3	TGTGCCAGCAGTGAGGAGACCTCTGGAAACACCATATATTTT	CASSEETSGNTIYF
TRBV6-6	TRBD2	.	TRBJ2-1	TGTGCCAGCAGTCCATGGACTAGCGGGGGTGATAACAATGAGCAGTTCTTC	CASSPWTSGGDNNEQFF
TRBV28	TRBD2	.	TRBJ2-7	TGTGCCAGCCAGACTAGCCCCACCTACGAGCAGTACTTC	CASQTSPTYEQYF
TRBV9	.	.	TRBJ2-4	TGTGCCAGCAGCGCAAGCGTAGCCAAAAACATTCAGTACTTC	CASSASVAKNIQYF
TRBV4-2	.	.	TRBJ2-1	TGTGCCAGCAGCCAAGATCCGGGGGTTCCCTACAATGAGCAGTTCTTC	CASSQDPGVPYNEQFF
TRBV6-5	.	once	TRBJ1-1	TGTGCCAGCAGTACGCGGATCTCTGAAGCTTTCTTT	CASSTRISEAFF
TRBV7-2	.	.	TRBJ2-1	TGTGCCAGCAGCCTCCAAAAGGGGAATGAGCAGTTCTTC	CASSLQKGNEQFF
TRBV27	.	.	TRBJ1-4	TGTGCCAGCAGTTTGAGGAGGGCTTCCCTTCTTAATGAAAAACTGTTTTTT	CASSLRRASLLNEKLFF